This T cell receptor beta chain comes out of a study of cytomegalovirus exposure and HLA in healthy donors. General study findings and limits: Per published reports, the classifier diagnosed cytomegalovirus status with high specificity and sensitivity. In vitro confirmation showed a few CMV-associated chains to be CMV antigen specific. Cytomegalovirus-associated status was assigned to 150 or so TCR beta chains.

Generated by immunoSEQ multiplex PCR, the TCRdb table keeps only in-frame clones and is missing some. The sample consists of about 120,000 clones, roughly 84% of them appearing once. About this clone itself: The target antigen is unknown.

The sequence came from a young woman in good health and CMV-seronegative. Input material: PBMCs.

The CDR3 DNA follows: TGTGCCAGCAGTCCACAGGAATTAGCCAAAAACATTCAGTACTTC. Its protein is CASSPQELAKNIQYF. The V and J genes are TRBV6-5 and TRBJ2-4; a weak D match, TRBD1 (5 bases). The CDR3 consists of 15 residues. V was pared by 5 bases and J by 0 bases, with 11 bases between. CDR1 MNHEY and CDR2 SVGAGI come from the germline V gene.